The entry that follows covers one T cell receptor beta chain sequence. Germline V gives CDR1 SGHRS, CDR2 YFSETQ. This CDR3 is built from 16 residues. Germline trimming cut 0 bases from V and 7 bases from J; bases unmatched to any gene: 10. These data come from a study of blood T cell repertoires in COVID-19. This table comes from immunoSEQ multiplex PCR, and its TCRdb copy is limited to in-frame clones, with some not included. The sample holds some 130,000 clones; 86% are singletons and the top ten take approximately 2.3%. The sample consisted of PBMCs or T cells enriched from blood (not recorded which). The sequence was obtained from a woman aged 50 to 60 who had recovered from COVID-19. This chain uses TRBV5-1 with TRBJ2-7; TRBD2 matches 10 bases. The chain's CDR3 is CASSLGSSGGREEQYF. DNA of the CDR3: TGCGCCAGCAGCTTGGGTTCTAGCGGGGGACGAGAAGAGCAGTACTTC.